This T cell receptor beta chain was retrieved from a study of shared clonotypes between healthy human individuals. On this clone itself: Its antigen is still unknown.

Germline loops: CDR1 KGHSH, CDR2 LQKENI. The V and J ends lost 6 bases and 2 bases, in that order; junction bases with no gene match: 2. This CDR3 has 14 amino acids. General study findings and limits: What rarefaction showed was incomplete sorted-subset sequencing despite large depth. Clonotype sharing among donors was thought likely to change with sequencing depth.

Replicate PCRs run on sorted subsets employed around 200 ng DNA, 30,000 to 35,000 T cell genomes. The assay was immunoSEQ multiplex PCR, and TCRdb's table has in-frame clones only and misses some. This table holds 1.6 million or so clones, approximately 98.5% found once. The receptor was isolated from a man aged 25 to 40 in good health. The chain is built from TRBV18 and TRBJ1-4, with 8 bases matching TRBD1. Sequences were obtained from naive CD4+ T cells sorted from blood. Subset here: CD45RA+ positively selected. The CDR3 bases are TGTGCCAGCTCGCGACAGGGGACTAATGAAAAACTGTTTTTT. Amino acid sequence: CASSRQGTNEKLFF. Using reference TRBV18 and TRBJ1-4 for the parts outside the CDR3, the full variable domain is NAGVMQNPRHLVRRRGQEARLRCSPMKGHSHVYWYRQLPEEGLKFMVYLQKENIIDESGMPKERFSAEFPKEGPSILRIQQVVRGDSAAYFCASSRQGTNEKLFFGSGTQLSVL.